This T cell receptor (beta chain) was retrieved from a study of blood T cell repertoires in COVID-19. TCRdb keeps only in-frame clones here, not all; method: immunoSEQ multiplex PCR. The repertoire includes under 250,000 clones, about four fifths of them detected once, and 3% to 4% sits in the top ten. V dropped 2 bases and J dropped 3 bases, with 19 bases sitting between them. Per the germline V gene, CDR1 is GTSNPN and CDR2 is SVGIG (reference sequence). CDR3 length: 16 residues. Sequencing was done on a sample of peripheral blood. This TCR came from a woman older than 75 with acute or convalescent COVID-19. The chain has TRBV30 and TRBJ1-2; D call uncertain. The CDR3 spells CAWSTPGIQRDYGYTF. The CDR3 region has the DNA TGTGCCTGGAGTACCCCCGGGATCCAGCGGGACTATGGCTACACCTTC.